This passage covers 32 T cell receptor beta chains from one sample sequenced in a study of PD-L1 blockade in urothelial cancer. Produced via immunoSEQ multiplex PCR; TCRdb's table is partial and in-frame only. The sample shows around 43,000 clones, over 75% of them seen only once. Time point given: pretreatment peripheral blood. The material sequenced was PBMCs, taken around atezolizumab (anti-PD-L1) treatment. All receptors come from a donor at least 40 years old with urothelial cancer.

The chain carries TRBV7-9 and TRBJ2-7; 9 bases are shared with TRBD1. Trimming took 2 bases from V and 0 from J; bases not matched to a gene: 8. CDR3 length equals 17 residues. Germline V gene data show CDR1 as SEHNR and CDR2 as FQNEAQ (reference sequence). The CDR3 sequence is CASSLPAKGQGSYEQYF. The CDR3 nucleotides read TGTGCCAGCAGCTTACCCGCAAAGGGACAGGGCTCCTACGAGCAGTACTTC.

The rearrangement uses TRBV7-2 and TRBJ2-5; TRBD1 might be the D (6 bases). Deletions cut 5 bases from V and 2 bases from J, with 12 bases between. The CDR3 runs to 14 residues. In germline, CDR1 is SGHTA, CDR2 FQGNSA. The CDR3 spells CASSPRRGQETQYF. DNA of the CDR3: TGTGCCAGCAGCCCCCGTAGGGGGCAAGAGACCCAGTACTTC.

The chain has TRBV18 and TRBJ1-2, with D possibly TRBD1 on 6 matching bases. Germline CDR1 and CDR2: KGHSH and LQKENI. The CDR3 is 12 amino acids. Trimming removed 6 bases at V and 6 bases at J, with 11 bases between. Here the CDR3 DNA reads TGTGCCAGCTCCGGACAGCGTGATGGCTACACCTTC. Translating it yields CASSGQRDGYTF.

The chain links TRBV7-8 to TRBJ2-5; 10 bases align to TRBD2. V was pared by 6 bases and J by 2 bases, with 6 bases of the junction left unmatched. The germline gives CDR1 SGHVS, CDR2 FQNEAQ. CDR3 size: 15 residues. The CDR3 DNA follows: TGTGCCAGCAGTCGGACTAGCGGACAACAAGAGACCCAGTACTTC. Residues: CASSRTSGQQETQYF.

The rearrangement links TRBV30 to TRBJ1-2, with D possibly TRBD1 on 5 matching bases. The germline V gene has CDR1 GTSNPN and CDR2 SVGIG (reference sequence). Trimming removed 1 base from V and 1 base from J, with 10 bases in between. The CDR3 totals 14 residues. CDR3 in amino acids: CAWSGGVGNYGYTF. The CDR3 DNA reads as TGTGCCTGGAGTGGGGGGGTTGGTAACTATGGCTACACCTTC.

The chain recombines TRBV2 with TRBJ2-5, with D perhaps TRBD2 (5 bases). Germline CDR1 is SNHLY and CDR2 is FYNNEI. V shed 6 bases and J shed 5 bases, with 7 bases lying between them. CDR3 length: 11 residues. CDR3 region: CASRPGETQYF. The DNA for the CDR3 is TGTGCCAGCAGGCCGGGGGAGACCCAGTACTTC.

The chain recombines TRBV4-3 with TRBJ1-5; tentative D call: TRBD1 (5 bases). V lost 0 bases, J lost 2 bases, and 8 bases lay in between. Germline values: CDR1 LGHNA, CDR2 YSLEER. The length of the CDR3 is 15 residues. CDR3 in DNA: TGCGCCAGCAGCCAAGACAGGGTGCGCAATCAGCCCCAGCATTTT. As protein: CASSQDRVRNQPQHF.

CDR3: CASSMLRGGNTGELFF. CDR3 coding DNA: TGTGCCAGTAGTATGCTCCGGGGGGGAAACACCGGGGAGCTGTTTTTT. The V and J genes are TRBV19 and TRBJ2-2; 8 nucleotides align to TRBD2. Germline-derived CDR1 and CDR2 are LNHDA and SQIVND (reference sequence). Trimming removed 3 bases from V and 2 bases from J; junction bases left unmatched: 5. CDR3 length: 16 amino acids.

V gene TRBV7-8 combines with J gene TRBJ1-1; D is perhaps TRBD1 (5 bases). Trimming shortened V by 2 bases and J by 0 bases, and 10 bases separated the two germline ends. The CDR3 is made up of 15 amino acids. Germline CDR1 and CDR2: SGHVS and FQNEAQ. The CDR3 sequence is CASSLWGSLNTEAFF. The CDR3 nucleotides are TGTGCCAGCAGCTTATGGGGCAGTTTGAACACTGAAGCTTTCTTT.

This clone showed up just a few times. This chain joins TRBV19 and TRBJ1-4; D is unclear. The V gene's germline CDR1 is LNHDA and CDR2 SQIVND (reference sequence). This CDR3 region has 15 residues. Trimming pared 4 bases from V and 5 bases from J, leaving 14 bases between. Here the CDR3 reads CASSSGPRRNEKLFF. The CDR3 nucleotides read TGTGCCAGTAGTAGTGGGCCCCGTCGAAATGAAAAACTGTTTTTT. The whole variable domain, remainder taken from reference TRBV19 and TRBJ1-4, is DGGITQSPKYLFRKEGQNVTLSCEQNLNHDAMYWYRQDPGQGLRLIYYSQIVNDFQKGDIAEGYSVSREKKESFPLTVTSAQKNPTAFYLCASSSGPRRNEKLFFGSGTQLSVL.

This sequence joins TRBV18 and TRBJ2-1; D unresolved. The CDR3 covers 15 residues. Germline V CDR1 and CDR2: KGHSH, LQKENI. V lost 1 base to trimming and J lost 1 base, with 8 bases between them. The CDR3: CASSPLVASYNEQFF. In DNA, the CDR3 is TGTGCCAGCTCACCACTGGTGGCTTCCTACAATGAGCAGTTCTTC.

J is TRBJ2-7 and V is TRBV6-5; TRBD2 aligns across 9 bases. This CDR3 is built from 15 residues. Germline V gives CDR1 MNHEY, CDR2 SVGAGI. Germline trimming cut 5 bases from V and 6 bases from J; bases unmatched to any gene: 11. The CDR3 DNA reads as TGTGCCAGCAGTCAATATAGCGGGAGCCGGGGCGAGCAGTACTTC. This translates into CASSQYSGSRGEQYF.

The CDR3 DNA is TGTGCCAGCAGCTTGACAGGAGACCGTACGCAGTATTTT. This codes for CASSLTGDRTQYF. This chain links TRBV7-6 with TRBJ2-3; tentative D call: TRBD1 (6 bases). In germline, CDR1 is SGHVS, CDR2 FNYEAQ. V was pared by 3 bases and J by 8 bases, with 12 bases between. The CDR3 totals 13 residues. Variable domain in full (rest from reference TRBV7-6 and TRBJ2-3): GAGVSQSPRYKVTKRGQDVALRCDPISGHVSLYWYRQALGQGPEFLTYFNYEAQQDKSGLPNDRFSAERPEGSISTLTIQRTEQRDSAMYRCASSLTGDRTQYFGPGTRLTVL.

The CDR3 DNA reads as TGTGCCAGCAGTTTACAGAACACTGAAGCTTTCTTT. Protein: CASSLQNTEAFF. This chain connects TRBV28 to TRBJ1-1; D uncertain. This CDR3 comprises 12 residues. Looked up from germline, CDR1 is MDHEN and CDR2 is SYDVKM. With 2 bases removed from V and 1 base from J, the gap between germline ends came to 2 bases.

The V call is TRBV9, the J call TRBJ2-1; 7 nucleotides match TRBD2. With 0 bases clipped from V and 3 bases from J, the junction kept 3 bases outside the gene matches. The V gene's germline CDR1 is SGDLS and CDR2 YYNGEE. This CDR3 comprises 15 residues. The CDR3 DNA is TGTGCCAGCAGCGTAGGCGGGAGCCTCTACAATGAGCAGTTCTTC. Translated, it gives CASSVGGSLYNEQFF. Full variable domain (rest looked up from reference TRBV9 and TRBJ2-1): DSGVTQTPKHLITATGQRVTLRCSPRSGDLSVYWYQQSLDQGLQFLIQYYNGEERAKGNILERFSAQQFPDLHSELNLSSLELGDSALYFCASSVGGSLYNEQFFGPGTRLTVL.

This chain uses TRBV23-1 with TRBJ1-4, with TRBD1 matching 9 bases. TRBV23-1 is an ORF; its function is uncertain. V shed 3 bases, J shed 7 bases, and the junction held 6 bases outside the gene matches. The CDR3 is 15 residues long. The CDR3 nucleotides read TGCGCCAGCAGTCACCCCGAGGACAGGGGTGAAAAACTGTTTTTT. This gives the protein CASSHPEDRGEKLFF.

The V and J genes are TRBV2 and TRBJ1-4; D uncertain. V was trimmed by 6 bases and J by 7 bases, leaving 3 bases between them. CDR1 and CDR2 (germline): SNHLY, FYNNEI. This CDR3 is built from 10 residues. Here the CDR3 DNA reads TGTGCCAGCAGCGGTGAAAAACTGTTTTTT. Its translation: CASSGEKLFF.

V usage is TRBV9 and J usage is TRBJ1-1, with D hard to call. Germline V gene lookup returns CDR1 SGDLS and CDR2 YYNGEE. Trimming removed 6 bases at V and 4 bases at J, with 13 bases between. This CDR3 is built from 13 residues. Here the CDR3 reads CASNPYEGTEAFF. The CDR3 region has the DNA TGTGCCAGCAACCCATATGAGGGCACTGAAGCTTTCTTT.

The rearrangement joins TRBV14 to TRBJ1-2; D is ambiguous. The CDR3 has 15 residues. Germline CDR1 reads SGHDN; CDR2 reads FVKESK. The V and J ends lost 3 bases and 6 bases respectively, with 17 bases between them. Here the CDR3 DNA reads TGTGCCAGCAGCCAGCAGGCCCTACTTGGCGATGGCTACACCTTC. Protein product: CASSQQALLGDGYTF.

The V gene is TRBV5-1, the J gene TRBJ2-7, with D possibly being TRBD2 (5 bases). Germline V gene data show CDR1 as SGHRS and CDR2 as YFSETQ. This CDR3 has 14 residues. Trimming pared 3 bases from V and 2 bases from J, leaving 12 bases between. CDR3 nucleotides: TGCGCCAGCAGCTCCATCGGGGATACCTACGAGCAGTACTTC. It is translated as CASSSIGDTYEQYF.

The chain links TRBV10-3 to TRBJ2-3; TRBD2 aligns across 8 bases. The CDR3 is 14 amino acids. The germline CDR1 and CDR2 sequences are ENHRY and SYGVKD. The junction had 8 bases not matched to a gene; V was cut back by 8 bases and J by 4 bases. The CDR3 bases are TGTGCCATCGCGTCGGGGCGGGGGGCAGATACGCAGTATTTT. This sequence encodes CAIASGRGADTQYF.

This clone has only a few counts. The V and J genes are TRBV6-5 and TRBJ1-2; TRBD1 might be the D (5 bases). Trimming stripped 0 bases from V and 3 bases from J, with 11 bases between. Germline V gene sequence: CDR1 MNHEY, CDR2 SVGAGI. The CDR3 spans 15 residues. The CDR3 coding sequence is TGTGCCAGCAGTTACTCCATCCAGGGTCACTATGGCTACACCTTC. This sequence encodes CASSYSIQGHYGYTF.

The chain recombines TRBV9 with TRBJ2-7, with 7 bases matching TRBD2. The J segment lost 5 bases and the V segment lost 0 bases, leaving 5 bases of the junction unmatched. Germline V gene lookup returns CDR1 SGDLS and CDR2 YYNGEE. The CDR3 length is 14 residues. The CDR3 reads CASSVAGGIHEQYF. The CDR3 coding sequence is TGTGCCAGCAGCGTAGCGGGAGGTATCCACGAGCAGTACTTC.

This chain uses TRBV9 with TRBJ1-4; D might be TRBD1 (6 bases). The CDR3 loop spans 14 amino acids. Trimming took 10 bases from V and 5 from J, leaving 18 bases between them. Germline CDR1 reads SGDLS; CDR2 reads YYNGEE. As DNA, the CDR3 is TGTGCCTCCCCCCCAGGGGCCCAAAATGAAAAACTGTTTTTT. Its translation: CASPPGAQNEKLFF.

This clone was seen only once. The rearrangement joins TRBV7-8 to TRBJ2-7; 7 bases agree with TRBD1. Germline loops: CDR1 SGHVS, CDR2 FQNEAQ. The junction had 8 bases not matched to a gene; V was cut back by 5 bases and J by 4 bases. The CDR3 is 14 residues long. The CDR3 loop reads CASSPRQGGYEQYF. Here the CDR3 DNA reads TGTGCCAGCAGCCCCCGACAGGGTGGGTACGAGCAGTACTTC.

J is TRBJ2-7 and V is TRBV7-8, with 7 positions matching TRBD2. V shed 5 bases and J 2 bases; nucleotides not matched to a gene: 6. In germline, CDR1 is SGHVS, CDR2 FQNEAQ. The CDR3 is made up of 14 amino acids. Here the CDR3 reads CASSPQGLTYEQYF. The CDR3 DNA reads TGTGCCAGCAGCCCCCAGGGACTAACCTACGAGCAGTACTTC.

The chain combines TRBV7-2 with TRBJ2-7, with a tentative D call TRBD2 (6 bases). Per germline, CDR1 SGHTA and CDR2 FQGNSA. This CDR3 is 13 amino acids long. With 5 bases removed from V and 6 bases from J, the gap between germline ends came to 14 bases. The CDR3 loop reads CASSISGLLEQYF. The CDR3 DNA reads TGTGCCAGCAGCATTAGCGGTTTACTCGAGCAGTACTTC.

The chain combines TRBV6-1 with TRBJ1-5; D perhaps matches TRBD1 (5 bases). Trimming pared 4 bases from V and 6 bases from J, leaving 13 bases between. This CDR3 region has 14 residues. Germline V lookup: CDR1 MNHNS, CDR2 SASEGT. The DNA of the CDR3 is TGTGCCAGCAGTGGGGGGGGAGGTGCTCAGCCCCAGCATTTT. Protein sequence: CASSGGGGAQPQHF.

The chain recombines TRBV29-1 with TRBJ2-1, with TRBD2 as a possible D gene (5 bases). The length of the CDR3 is 14 residues. Looked up from germline, CDR1 is SQVTM and CDR2 is ANQGSEA. Trimming took 6 bases from V and 0 from J, leaving 12 bases between them. CDR3 in DNA: TGCAGCGTGGTAGCGCAGAGCTCCTACAATGAGCAGTTCTTC. It encodes CSVVAQSSYNEQFF.

The rearrangement joins TRBV27 to TRBJ1-2; TRBD1 matches at 9 bases. In germline, CDR1 is MNHEY, CDR2 SMNVEV (reference sequence). The CDR3 consists of 12 residues. The junction had 4 bases not matched to a gene; V was cut back by 6 bases and J by 8 bases. This chain's CDR3 is CASRGQGVGYTF. In DNA, the CDR3 is TGTGCCAGCAGGGGACAGGGTGTGGGCTACACCTTC.

The chain uses TRBV29-1 and TRBJ2-7; TRBD2 matches at 8 bases. CDR1 SQVTM and CDR2 ANQGSEA come from the germline V gene. This CDR3 is 12 amino acids long. The junction had 3 bases not matched to a gene; V was cut back by 3 bases and J by 5 bases. Here the CDR3 reads CSVEAGGDEQYF. As DNA, the CDR3 is TGCAGCGTTGAGGCGGGAGGTGACGAGCAGTACTTC.

The chain links TRBV28 to TRBJ2-3, with D unclear. Trimming left V 1 base short and J 4 bases short, with 3 bases between. There are 12 residues in the CDR3. Germline loops: CDR1 MDHEN, CDR2 SYDVKM. This CDR3 is CASSLSADTQYF. As DNA, the CDR3 is TGTGCCAGCAGTTTATCGGCAGATACGCAGTATTTT.